This T cell receptor beta chain is from a study of T cell repertoires in cytomegalovirus infection. For the study at large: Well-studied HLA-B-restricted epitopes and recently identified HLA-C-restricted epitopes of CMV were both used in the study. In public TCR beta signatures, there were indications of both CMV infection and matching HLA type. Study results and caveats: HLA-C-restricted CMV clonotypes gave the most frequent clonotype in two of eight donors.

TCRdb independently ran MiXCR on the reads; one entry per CDR3 protein. This table holds 700,000 to 900,000 distinct CDR3 sequences, 25% to 30% found once. There are many counts of this clonotype. Its antigen is unknown. A read error may produce the germline difference seen at one junction end. This CDR3 comprises 13 residues. Germline CDR1 is SGHVS and CDR2 is FNYEAQ. The sample was cultured CD8+ T cells from PBMCs, taken from culture after CMV antigen stimulation. The chain is built from TRBV7-6 and TRBJ2-7; TRBD1 matches 7 bases. The clonotype originates from a human donor in good health (CMV status not recorded). Some clones in this sample may be carry-over from other donors' samples. The CDR3 bases are TGTGCTAGCAGCCCGGGACAGACCTACGAGCAGTACTTC. This gives the protein CASSPGQTYEQYF.